Here is one T cell receptor beta chain with its context. The target of this receptor is not known. No base quality information exists; no much larger clone differs at one position. This record comes from a study of shared clonotypes between healthy human individuals (dated by TCRdb to about 2020). For the study in its entirety: The cohort included three men and two women between 18 and 49 years of age. To estimate repertoire size and how much clonotypes are shared between individuals, the study performed deep sequencing of blood TCR repertoires from roughly five healthy adults. Different laboratories and diverse techniques were used to prepare libraries and sequence TCR repertoires, to increase sequencing depth and limit assay-specific biases. Between about 0.85 and 9.5 billion PBMCs per donor were obtained by leukapheresis.

The research as a whole found: Pairwise subsampling led to the expectation that sequencing depth would affect the degree of clonotype sharing among donors. Sampling was restricted to blood, and TCR repertoires in tissues likely differ from the TCR repertoires found in blood. The genetic and exposure-history diversity represented was limited by the small number of donors.

Donors were healthy HIV-negative adults with no recently reported acute infections or vaccinations. All donors were Caucasian adults living in Nashville, Tennessee, USA. In the unsorted samples, 70 million to 95 million PBMCs were counted, and genomic DNA was extracted using the QIAamp DNA Blood Mini kit. Blood was collected by leukapheresis, and PBMCs were isolated by Ficoll-Histopaque density gradient centrifugation and then cryopreserved in liquid nitrogen vapor phase. From the cysteine up to the phenylalanine, the CDR3 has a length of 14 residues. The read is trimmed to its CDR3 DNA, 42 bases read in frame from base 1. The germline V gene provides CDR1 SGHTS and CDR2 YDEGEE. V trim: 5 bases; J trim: 3 bases; unmatched bases: 5. Using the deep immunoSEQ assay, TCR CDR3 regions were amplified from genomic DNA by multiplex PCR. Extracted genomic DNA from each cell subset was spread evenly across all wells of several immunoSEQ 96-well plates, with each plate serving as a replicate. For unsorted PBMC, each replicate PCR was loaded with roughly 330 ng genomic DNA, equivalent to approximately 33,000 T cell genomes. Unsorted PBMC genomic DNA was sequenced across ten immunoSEQ deep assay plates. The purified libraries were quantified using a Qubit 3.0 fluorometer, sized with a Bioanalyzer 2100, and then quantified again using the KAPA Library Quantification kit. Every immunoSEQ 96-well plate was sequenced on a separate single-read 150-cycle Illumina NextSeq 550 flow cell. As for the original processing: The immunoSEQ output contained only junctional sequences without quality scores, so filtering could not match that applied to full-length reads. To assign V/J genes and CDR3, sequences were annotated against IMGT germline references using PyIR, a Python wrapper for IgBLAST v1.9. Reads were removed for weak V/J assignments (E-value above 1e-6), missing CDR3, stop codons, out-of-frame junctions, or ambiguous translated residues. A V3J clonotype was defined by an identical inferred V gene, J gene, and CDR3 amino acid sequence. Percentage overlap between repertoires was computed as shared unique clonotypes divided by the size of the smaller repertoire. RTK rarefaction, the Chao1 estimator, and Recon v2.1 estimates of unobserved clonotypes were used to assess repertoire richness. What TCRdb holds here is the immuneACCESS table cut down to in-frame rearrangements. Part of the clones is not present; checked against another copy, under half of the missing clones reflect an unresolved V gene, and the others are unexplained. V and J calls and clone size are given by that table; D and trimming were obtained from the DNA. Counted in this sample were about 490,000 clones; roughly 85% of them appeared once. The top ten hold approximately 12% of the sample.

This receptor was identified in a woman between 40 and 50 years old in good health. Some clones in this sample may be carry-over from other donors' samples. The chain employs TRBV5-8 and TRBJ2-7; TRBD1 fits 10 bases in the junction. Material for sequencing was PBMCs. The nucleotide sequence reads TGTGCCAGCAGTCTGGACAGGGGGGGCTACGAGCAGTACTTC. This is translated as CASSLDRGGYEQYF.